Shown below are 8 T cell receptor beta chains from a single sample sequenced in a study of OX40 agonist ivuxolimab in advanced cancers. Here immunoSEQ multiplex PCR was the method, and the copy in TCRdb shows in-frame clones only, minus some. The data contain just under 65,000 clones, 65% to 85% of them singletons. The sample here was CD4+ or CD8+ T cells sorted from blood, taken in a trial of the OX40 agonist ivuxolimab. Receptors were obtained from an adult with an advanced solid tumor such as melanoma, head and neck, liver or kidney cancer.

The chain links TRBV9 to TRBJ2-3, with 11 bases matching TRBD2. CDR1 is SGDLS, CDR2 YYNGEE, per germline. The CDR3 has 15 amino acids. V lost 0 bases, J lost 8 bases, and 5 bases stayed unmatched. The CDR3 bases are TGTGCCAGCAGCGTAGCTAGCGGGGGGCCGGGTACGCAGTATTTT. Residues: CASSVASGGPGTQYF.

The chain links TRBV19 to TRBJ1-6; 8 bases agree with TRBD1. This CDR3 comprises 17 residues. V gave up 5 bases and J gave up 0 bases; unmatched junction bases: 6. The germline gives CDR1 LNHDA, CDR2 SQIVND (reference sequence). DNA for the CDR3: TGTGCCAGTAGTCGACAGGGGCCCGACTCCTATAATTCACCCCTCCACTTT. Protein: CASSRQGPDSYNSPLHF.

The rearrangement uses TRBV7-6 and TRBJ2-2; TRBD2 might be the D (5 bases). The CDR3 has 18 residues. Germline V gene sequence: CDR1 SGHVS, CDR2 FNYEAQ. V was pared by 1 base and J by 5 bases, with 20 bases between. As DNA, the CDR3 is TGTGCCAGCAGCTTAGATACCGGGTTTAAGCGAGGGACCGGGGAGCTGTTTTTT. Translation gives CASSLDTGFKRGTGELFF.

CDR3 loop: CASSPDAAISGNTIYF. The CDR3 DNA follows: TGTGCCAGCAGCCCGGACGCAGCCATCTCTGGAAACACCATATATTTT. The chain has TRBV2 and TRBJ1-3, with D unresolved. CDR3 size: 16 residues. Germline lookup yields CDR1 SNHLY and CDR2 FYNNEI. Trimming removed 6 bases from V and 0 bases from J, with 15 bases in between.

The rearrangement joins TRBV19 to TRBJ1-3; no firm D call. The CDR3 totals 14 residues. Trimming stripped 8 bases from V and 0 bases from J, with 11 bases between. Germline V CDR1 and CDR2: LNHDA, SQIVND (reference sequence). The CDR3: CASLSVRSGNTIYF. In DNA form, the CDR3 reads TGTGCCAGTCTTAGCGTCCGCTCTGGAAACACCATATATTTT.

In this sample, this clone turned up a few times. The chain couples TRBV10-3 to TRBJ2-7; possible D gene TRBD1, 7 bases. Germline CDR1 is ENHRY and CDR2 is SYGVKD. The CDR3 is 17 amino acids. V was cut by 10 bases and J by 1 base, with 26 bases left in between. The CDR3 protein is CASRSAARDRQSYEQYF. The CDR3 bases are TGTGCCAGCCGCTCGGCAGCGCGGGACAGACAGTCCTACGAGCAGTACTTC.

The rearrangement joins TRBV19 to TRBJ1-1; D uncertain. V lost 0 bases and J 0 bases, leaving 5 bases between the germline ends. CDR1 is LNHDA and CDR2 is SQIVND in the germline V gene (reference sequence). This CDR3 spans 14 amino acids. CDR3 in amino acids: CASSIDLLNTEAFF. In DNA, the CDR3 is TGTGCCAGTAGTATAGACCTTTTGAACACTGAAGCTTTCTTT.

The chain is built from TRBV5-1 and TRBJ1-3; D not certain. CDR1 SGHRS and CDR2 YFSETQ come from the germline V gene. This CDR3 has 14 amino acids. V gave up 2 bases and J gave up 4 bases, with 10 bases separating them. CDR3 residues: CASSFETSGNTIYF. Here the CDR3 DNA reads TGCGCCAGCAGCTTTGAGACAAGCGGAAACACCATATATTTT.